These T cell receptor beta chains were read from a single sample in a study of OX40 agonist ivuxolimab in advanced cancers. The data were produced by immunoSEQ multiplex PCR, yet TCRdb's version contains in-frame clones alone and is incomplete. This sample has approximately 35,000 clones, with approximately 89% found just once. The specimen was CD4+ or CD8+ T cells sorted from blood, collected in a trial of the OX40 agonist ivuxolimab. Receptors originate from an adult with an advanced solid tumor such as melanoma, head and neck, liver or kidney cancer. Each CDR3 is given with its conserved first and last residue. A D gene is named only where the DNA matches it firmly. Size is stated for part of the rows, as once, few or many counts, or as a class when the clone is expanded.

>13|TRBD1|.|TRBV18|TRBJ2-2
CASSPQGAWELFF
TGTGCCAGCTCTCCACAGGGGGCGTGGGAGCTGTTTTTT
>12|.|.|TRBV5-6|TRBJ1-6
CASSFGSSPLHF
TGTGCCAGCAGCTTTGGCAGTTCACCCCTCCACTTT
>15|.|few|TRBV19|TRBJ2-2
CASTFLGGSTGELFF
TGTGCCAGTACCTTCTTGGGGGGTTCCACCGGGGAGCTGTTTTTT
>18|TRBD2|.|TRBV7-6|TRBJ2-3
CASSLEASGGLKADTQYF
TGTGCCAGCAGCTTAGAGGCTAGCGGGGGCCTAAAGGCAGATACGCAGTATTTT
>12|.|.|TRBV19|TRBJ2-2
CASKEGLGELFF
TGTGCTTCTAAGGAGGGACTCGGGGAGCTGTTTTTT
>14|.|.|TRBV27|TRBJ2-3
CASTWAFGTDTQYF
TGTGCCAGCACCTGGGCATTTGGCACAGATACGCAGTATTTT
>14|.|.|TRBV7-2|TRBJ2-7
CASSLDGGRKEQYF
TGTGCCAGCAGCTTAGACGGGGGGCGCAAAGAGCAGTACTTC
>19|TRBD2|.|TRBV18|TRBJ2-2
CASSPITSGVLTYTGELFF
TGTGCCAGCTCACCGATAACTAGCGGGGTTCTGACCTACACCGGGGAGCTGTTTTTT
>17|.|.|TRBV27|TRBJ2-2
CASSWVAATPNTGELFF
TGTGCCAGCAGTTGGGTAGCGGCAACACCGAACACCGGGGAGCTGTTTTTT
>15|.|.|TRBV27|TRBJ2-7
CASSLSKGQGYEQYF
TGTGCCAGCAGTTTATCAAAGGGACAAGGGTACGAGCAGTACTTC
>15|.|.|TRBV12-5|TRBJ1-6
CASGLVWGVGSPLHF
TGTGCTAGTGGTTTGGTTTGGGGTGTAGGGTCACCCCTCCACTTT
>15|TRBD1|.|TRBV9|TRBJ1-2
CASSAAGGSGYGYTF
TGTGCCAGCAGCGCCGCAGGGGGATCGGGCTATGGCTACACCTTC
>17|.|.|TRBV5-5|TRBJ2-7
CASSLGEASPLSYEQYF
TGTGCCAGCAGCTTGGGGGAGGCTAGTCCTCTCTCCTACGAGCAGTACTTC
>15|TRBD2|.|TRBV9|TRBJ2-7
CASSPPSREGYEQYF
TGTGCCAGCAGCCCCCCCTCGCGGGAGGGCTACGAGCAGTACTTC
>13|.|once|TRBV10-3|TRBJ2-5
CAISEERVETQYF
TGTGCCATCAGTGAGGAGAGGGTTGAGACCCAGTACTTC
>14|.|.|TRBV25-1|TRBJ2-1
CASSEYDVNNEQFF
TGTGCCAGCAGTGAATACGACGTGAACAATGAGCAGTTCTTC
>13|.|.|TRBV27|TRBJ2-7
CASSRGFTYEQYF
TGTGCCAGCAGTCGAGGGTTCACCTACGAGCAGTACTTC
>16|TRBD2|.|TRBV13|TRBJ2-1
CASSSAGSGSGNEQFF
TGTGCCAGCAGCTCCGCTGGTAGCGGGAGTGGTAATGAGCAGTTCTTC
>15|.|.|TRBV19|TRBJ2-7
CASSMIGTPASEQYF
TGTGCCAGTAGTATGATCGGGACACCCGCCTCCGAGCAGTACTTC
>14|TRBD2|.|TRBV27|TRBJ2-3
CASSPSGSTDTQYF
TGTGCCAGCAGTCCTAGCGGGAGCACAGATACGCAGTATTTT
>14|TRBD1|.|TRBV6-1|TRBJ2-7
CASSVGTGIPEQYF
TGTGCCAGCAGTGTTGGGACAGGGATCCCCGAGCAGTACTTC
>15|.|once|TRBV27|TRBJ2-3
CASRSDRIFTDTQYF
TGTGCCAGCAGGTCGGACCGAATTTTCACAGATACGCAGTATTTT
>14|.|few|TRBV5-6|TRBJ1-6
CASSLADLNSPLHF
TGTGCCAGCAGCTTGGCGGACCTTAATTCACCCCTCCACTTT
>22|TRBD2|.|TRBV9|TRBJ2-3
CASTRLNTGTSGPLLDTDTQYF
TGTGCCAGCACCAGACTTAACACCGGGACTAGCGGGCCCTTGCTAGACACAGATACGCAGTATTTT
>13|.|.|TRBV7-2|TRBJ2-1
CASSLGLYNEQFF
TGTGCCAGCAGCTTAGGCCTTTACAATGAGCAGTTCTTC
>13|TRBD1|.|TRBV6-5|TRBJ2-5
CASSRTGGETQYF
TGTGCCAGCAGCCGGACAGGGGGAGAGACCCAGTACTTC
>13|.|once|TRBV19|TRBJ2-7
CASSIDRAYEQYF
TGTGCCAGTAGTATAGACAGGGCATACGAGCAGTACTTC